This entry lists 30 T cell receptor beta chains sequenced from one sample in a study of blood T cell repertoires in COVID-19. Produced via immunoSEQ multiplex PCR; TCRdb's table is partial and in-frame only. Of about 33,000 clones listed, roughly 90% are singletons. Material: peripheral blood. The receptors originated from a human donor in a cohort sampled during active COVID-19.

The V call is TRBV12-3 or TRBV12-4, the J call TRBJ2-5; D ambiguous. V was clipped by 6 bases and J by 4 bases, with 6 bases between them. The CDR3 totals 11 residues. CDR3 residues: CASSSRETQYF. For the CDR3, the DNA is TGTGCCAGCAGCTCTAGAGAGACCCAGTACTTC.

CDR3 DNA: TGTGCCAGCAGCGTACTTAGTGCAGGGGGCCCTGGAAACACCATATATTTT. Its translation is CASSVLSAGGPGNTIYF. V and J are TRBV7-2 and TRBJ1-3; 8 bases are shared with TRBD1. The V segment lost 5 bases and the J segment 2 bases; nucleotides outside the gene matches: 11. The CDR3 has 17 residues. The germline gives CDR1 SGHTA, CDR2 FQGNSA.

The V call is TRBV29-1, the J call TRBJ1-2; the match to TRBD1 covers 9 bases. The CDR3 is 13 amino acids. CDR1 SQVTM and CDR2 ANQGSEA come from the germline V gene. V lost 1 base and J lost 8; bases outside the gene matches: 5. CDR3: CSVEGGTGFGYTF. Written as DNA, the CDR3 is TGCAGCGTTGAAGGTGGGACAGGGTTCGGCTACACCTTC.

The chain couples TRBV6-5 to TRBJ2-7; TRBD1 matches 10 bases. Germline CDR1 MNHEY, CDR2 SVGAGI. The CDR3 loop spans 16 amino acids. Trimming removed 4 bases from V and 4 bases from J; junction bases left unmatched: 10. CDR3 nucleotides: TGTGCCAGCAGTTCCGACCCGGGACAGGGGATTTACGAGCAGTACTTC. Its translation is CASSSDPGQGIYEQYF.

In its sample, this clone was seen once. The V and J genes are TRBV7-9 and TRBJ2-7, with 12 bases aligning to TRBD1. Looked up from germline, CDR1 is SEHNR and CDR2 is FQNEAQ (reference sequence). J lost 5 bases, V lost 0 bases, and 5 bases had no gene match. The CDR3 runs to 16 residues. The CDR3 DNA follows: TGTGCCAGCAGCTTAGCGAGGGGACAGGGGGCCCACGAGCAGTACTTC. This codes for CASSLARGQGAHEQYF.

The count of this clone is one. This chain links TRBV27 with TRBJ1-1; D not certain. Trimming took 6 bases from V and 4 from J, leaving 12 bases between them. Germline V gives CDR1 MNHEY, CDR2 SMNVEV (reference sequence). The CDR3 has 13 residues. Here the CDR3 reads CASSLRGSTEAFF. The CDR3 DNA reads TGTGCCAGCAGCCTCCGAGGGTCCACTGAAGCTTTCTTT.

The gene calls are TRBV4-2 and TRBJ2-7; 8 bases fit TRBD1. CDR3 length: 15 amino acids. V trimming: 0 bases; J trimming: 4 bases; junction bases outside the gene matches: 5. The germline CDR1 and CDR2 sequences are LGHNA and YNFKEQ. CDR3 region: CASSQDEGTGYEQYF. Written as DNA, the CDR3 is TGTGCCAGCAGCCAAGATGAGGGGACAGGTTACGAGCAGTACTTC.

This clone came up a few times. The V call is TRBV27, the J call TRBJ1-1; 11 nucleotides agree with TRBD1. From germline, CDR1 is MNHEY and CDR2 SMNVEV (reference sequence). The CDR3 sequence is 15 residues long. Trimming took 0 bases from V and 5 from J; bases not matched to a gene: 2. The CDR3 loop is CASSLSGQGETEAFF. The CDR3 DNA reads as TGTGCCAGCAGTTTATCGGGACAGGGGGAGACTGAAGCTTTCTTT.

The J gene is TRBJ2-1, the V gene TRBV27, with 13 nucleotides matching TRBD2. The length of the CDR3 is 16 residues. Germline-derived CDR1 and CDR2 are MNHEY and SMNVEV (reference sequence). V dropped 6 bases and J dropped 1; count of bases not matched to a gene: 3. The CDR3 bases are TGTGCCAGCAGACTAGCGGGGGGGCGATCCTACAATGAGCAGTTCTTC. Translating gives CASRLAGGRSYNEQFF.

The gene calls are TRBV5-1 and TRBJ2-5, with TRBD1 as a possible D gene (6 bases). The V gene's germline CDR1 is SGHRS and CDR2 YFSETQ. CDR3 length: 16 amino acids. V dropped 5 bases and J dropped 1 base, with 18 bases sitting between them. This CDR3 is CASSSVRGSLQETQYF. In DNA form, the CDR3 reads TGCGCCAGCAGTTCGGTCAGGGGTTCCCTCCAAGAGACCCAGTACTTC.

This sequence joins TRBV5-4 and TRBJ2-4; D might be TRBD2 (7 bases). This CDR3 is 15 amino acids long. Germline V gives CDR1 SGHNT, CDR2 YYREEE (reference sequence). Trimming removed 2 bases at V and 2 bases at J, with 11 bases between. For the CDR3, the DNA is TGTGCCAGCAGCTTTTGGGGGGGGCCCAAAAACATTCAGTACTTC. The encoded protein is CASSFWGGPKNIQYF.

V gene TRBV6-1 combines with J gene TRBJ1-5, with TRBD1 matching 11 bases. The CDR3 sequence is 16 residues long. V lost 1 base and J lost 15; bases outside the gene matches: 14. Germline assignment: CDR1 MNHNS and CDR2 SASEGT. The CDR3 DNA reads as TGTGCCAGCAGTGAAGGATCAGGGACAGGGGGGGAAATCGGGCATTTT. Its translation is CASSEGSGTGGEIGHF.

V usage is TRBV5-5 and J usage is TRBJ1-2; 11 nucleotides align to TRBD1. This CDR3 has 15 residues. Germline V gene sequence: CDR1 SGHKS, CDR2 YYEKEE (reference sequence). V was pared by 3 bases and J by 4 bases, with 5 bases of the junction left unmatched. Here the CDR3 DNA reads TGTGCCAGCAGCTACGGACAGGGGGCGAGCTATGGCTACACCTTC. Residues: CASSYGQGASYGYTF.

The CDR3 sequence is CASSHRGSGETQYF. CDR3 DNA: TGTGCCAGCAGCCATAGGGGTTCCGGAGAGACCCAGTACTTC. The chain recombines TRBV14 with TRBJ2-5; possible D gene TRBD1, 5 bases. The germline V and J ends were trimmed by 3 bases and 4 bases, with 12 bases remaining between them. Germline V gene sequence: CDR1 SGHDN, CDR2 FVKESK. The CDR3 has 14 amino acids.

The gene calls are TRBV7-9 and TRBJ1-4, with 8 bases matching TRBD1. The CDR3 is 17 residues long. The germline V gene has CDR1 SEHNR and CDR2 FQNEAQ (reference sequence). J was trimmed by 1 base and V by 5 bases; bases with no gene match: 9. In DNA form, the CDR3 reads TGTGCCAGCAGCAAAGGACAGGGACGCGGAACTAATGAAAAACTGTTTTTT. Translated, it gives CASSKGQGRGTNEKLFF. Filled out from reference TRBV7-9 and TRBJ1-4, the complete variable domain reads DTGVSQNPRHKITKRGQNVTFRCDPISEHNRLYWYRQTLGQGPEFLTYFQNEAQLEKSRLLSDRFSAERPKGSFSTLEIQRTEQGDSAMYLCASSKGQGRGTNEKLFFGSGTQLSVL.

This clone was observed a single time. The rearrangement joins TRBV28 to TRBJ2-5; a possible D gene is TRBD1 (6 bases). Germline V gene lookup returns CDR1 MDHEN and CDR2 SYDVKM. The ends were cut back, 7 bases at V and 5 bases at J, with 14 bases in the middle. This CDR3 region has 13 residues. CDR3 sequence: CASTIGGLETQYF. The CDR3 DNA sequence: TGTGCCAGCACAATAGGGGGTTTGGAGACCCAGTACTTC.

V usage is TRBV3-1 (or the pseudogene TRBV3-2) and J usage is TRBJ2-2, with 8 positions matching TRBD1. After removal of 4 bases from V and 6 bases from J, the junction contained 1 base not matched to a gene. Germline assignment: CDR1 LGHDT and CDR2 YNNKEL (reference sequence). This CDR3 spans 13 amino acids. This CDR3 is CASSPQGAGELFF. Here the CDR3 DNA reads TGTGCCAGCAGCCCACAGGGGGCCGGGGAGCTGTTTTTT.

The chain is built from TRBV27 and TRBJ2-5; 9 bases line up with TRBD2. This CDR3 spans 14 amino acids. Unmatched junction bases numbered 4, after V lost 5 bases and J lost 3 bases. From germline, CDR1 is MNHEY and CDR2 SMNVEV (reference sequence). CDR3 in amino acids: CASSPRLAEETQYF. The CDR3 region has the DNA TGTGCCAGCAGTCCAAGACTAGCGGAAGAGACCCAGTACTTC.

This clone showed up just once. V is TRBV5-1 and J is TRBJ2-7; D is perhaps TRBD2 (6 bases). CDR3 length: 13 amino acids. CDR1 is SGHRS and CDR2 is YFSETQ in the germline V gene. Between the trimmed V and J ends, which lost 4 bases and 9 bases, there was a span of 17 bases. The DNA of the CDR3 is TGCGCCAGCAGCGTCGGGACTGTGTCCGGGCAGTACTTC. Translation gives CASSVGTVSGQYF. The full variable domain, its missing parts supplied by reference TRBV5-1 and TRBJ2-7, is KAGVTQTPRYLIKTRGQQVTLSCSPISGHRSVSWYQQTPGQGLQFLFEYFSETQRNKGNFPGRFSGRQFSNSRSEMNVSTLELGDSALYLCASSVGTVSGQYFGPGTRLTVT.

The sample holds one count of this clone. CDR3: CASSLWGGEYNEQFF. The DNA of the CDR3 is TGTGCCAGCAGCTTATGGGGCGGGGAGTACAATGAGCAGTTCTTC. The rearrangement links TRBV7-3 to TRBJ2-1, with D perhaps TRBD2 (6 bases). The CDR3 has 15 amino acids. V was pared by 2 bases and J by 4 bases, with 12 bases between. CDR1 and CDR2 from the germline V gene are SGHTA and FQGTGA.

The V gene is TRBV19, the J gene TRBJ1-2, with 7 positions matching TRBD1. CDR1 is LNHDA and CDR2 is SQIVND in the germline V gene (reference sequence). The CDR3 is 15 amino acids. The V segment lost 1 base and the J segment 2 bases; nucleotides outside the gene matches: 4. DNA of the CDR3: TGTGCCAGTAGTATAGTTGGGGACAGAAACTATGGCTACACCTTC. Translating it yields CASSIVGDRNYGYTF.

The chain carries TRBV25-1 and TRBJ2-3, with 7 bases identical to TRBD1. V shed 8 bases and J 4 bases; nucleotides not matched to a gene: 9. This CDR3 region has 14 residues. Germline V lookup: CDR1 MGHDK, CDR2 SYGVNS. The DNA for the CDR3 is TGTGCCAGCTCTGAGGGGGCAGGGTCAGATACGCAGTATTTT. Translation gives CASSEGAGSDTQYF.

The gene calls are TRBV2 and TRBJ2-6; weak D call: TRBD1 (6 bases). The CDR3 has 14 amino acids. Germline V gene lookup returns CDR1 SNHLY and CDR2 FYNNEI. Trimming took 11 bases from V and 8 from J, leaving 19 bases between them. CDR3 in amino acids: CAGTPGTTTNVLTF. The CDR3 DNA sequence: TGTGCCGGAACTCCCGGGACAACCACCAACGTCCTGACTTTC. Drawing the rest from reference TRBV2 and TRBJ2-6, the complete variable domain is EPEVTQTPSHQVTQMGQEVILRCVPISNHLYFYWYRQILGQKVEFLVSFYNNEISEKSEIFDDQFSVERPDGSNFTLKIRSTKLEDSAMYFCAGTPGTTTNVLTFGAGSRLTVL.

The CDR3 is CASSEAGSGAGELFF. The CDR3 coding sequence is TGTGCCAGCAGTGAAGCGGGGAGCGGGGCCGGGGAGCTGTTTTTT. The genes are TRBV2 and TRBJ2-2, with 7 bases identical to TRBD2. This CDR3 contains 15 residues. V trimming: 0 bases; J trimming: 6 bases; junction bases outside the gene matches: 4. Germline V gives CDR1 SNHLY, CDR2 FYNNEI.

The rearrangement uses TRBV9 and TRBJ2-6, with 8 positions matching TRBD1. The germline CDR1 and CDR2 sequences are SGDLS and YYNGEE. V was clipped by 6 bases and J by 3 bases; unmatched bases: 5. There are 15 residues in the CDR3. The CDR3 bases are TGTGCCAGCACACAGGGGGGCGGTGGGGCCAACGTCCTGACTTTC. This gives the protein CASTQGGGGANVLTF.

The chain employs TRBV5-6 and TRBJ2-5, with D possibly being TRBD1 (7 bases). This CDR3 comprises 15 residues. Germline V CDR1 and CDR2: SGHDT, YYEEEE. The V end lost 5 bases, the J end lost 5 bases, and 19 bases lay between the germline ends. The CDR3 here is CASSLGTAGGETQYF. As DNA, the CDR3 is TGTGCCAGCAGTTTAGGGACCGCAGGGGGGGAGACCCAGTACTTC. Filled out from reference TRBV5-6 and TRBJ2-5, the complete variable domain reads DAGVTQSPTHLIKTRGQQVTLRCSPKSGHDTVSWYQQALGQGPQFIFQYYEEEERQRGNFPDRFSGHQFPNYSSELNVNALLLGDSALYLCASSLGTAGGETQYFGPGTRLLVL.

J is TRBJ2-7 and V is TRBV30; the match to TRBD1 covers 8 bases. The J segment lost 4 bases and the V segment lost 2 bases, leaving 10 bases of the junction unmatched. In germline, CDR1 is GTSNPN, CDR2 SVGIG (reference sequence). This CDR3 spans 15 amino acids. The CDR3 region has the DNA TGTGCCTGGAGTTGGGCGGGGACAGGATTTTACGAGCAGTACTTC. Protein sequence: CAWSWAGTGFYEQYF. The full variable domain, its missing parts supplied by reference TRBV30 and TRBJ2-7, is SQTIHQWPATLVQPVGSPLSLECTVEGTSNPNLYWYRQAAGRGLQLLFYSVGIGQISSEVPQNLSASRPQDRQFILSSKKLLLSDSGFYLCAWSWAGTGFYEQYFGPGTRLTVT.

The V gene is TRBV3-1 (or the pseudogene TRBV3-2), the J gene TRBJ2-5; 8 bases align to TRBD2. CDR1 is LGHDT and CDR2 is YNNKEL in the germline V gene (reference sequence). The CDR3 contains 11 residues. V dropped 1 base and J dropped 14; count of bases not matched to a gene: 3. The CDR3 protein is CASSQGSGVYF. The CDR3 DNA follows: TGTGCCAGCAGCCAAGGTAGCGGGGTTTACTTC.

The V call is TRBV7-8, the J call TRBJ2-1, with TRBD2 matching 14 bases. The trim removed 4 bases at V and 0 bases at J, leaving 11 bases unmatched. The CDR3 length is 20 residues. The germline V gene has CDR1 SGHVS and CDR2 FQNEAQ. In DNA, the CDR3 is TGTGCCAGCAGCTCGAGGACTAGCGGGGGGTCCTACTTCTCCTACAATGAGCAGTTCTTC. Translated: CASSSRTSGGSYFSYNEQFF.

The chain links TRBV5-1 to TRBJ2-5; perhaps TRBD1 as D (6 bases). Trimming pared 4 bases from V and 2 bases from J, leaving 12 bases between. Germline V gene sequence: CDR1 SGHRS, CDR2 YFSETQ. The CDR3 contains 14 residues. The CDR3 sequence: CASSPLTGQETQYF. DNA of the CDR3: TGCGCCAGCAGCCCCTTGACAGGACAAGAGACCCAGTACTTC.